This record concerns one T cell receptor (beta chain) sequence. Profiled with immunoSEQ multiplex PCR; TCRdb holds only in-frame clones, not every one. Counted here are tens of thousands of clones, more than 70% occurring once; the ten biggest clones make up 13% to 15%. With 0 bases removed from V and 9 bases from J, the gap between germline ends came to 13 bases. CDR1 and CDR2 (germline): SGDLS, YYNGEE. The CDR3 runs to 14 residues. This entry belongs to a study of PD-L1 blockade in urothelial cancer. At the level of the study: From 0 to 3 prior chemotherapy regimens had been given to the patients.

Time point noted: pretreatment peripheral blood. The sequenced sample was PBMCs, obtained around atezolizumab (anti-PD-L1) treatment. The TCR sequence derives from a man between 60 and 70 years old with urothelial cancer. This chain uses TRBV9 with TRBJ2-1; D might be TRBD2 (7 bases). CDR3 DNA: TGTGCCAGCAGCGTAGATGGGGGGGGCCGTGAGCAGTTCTTC. It translates to CASSVDGGGREQFF.